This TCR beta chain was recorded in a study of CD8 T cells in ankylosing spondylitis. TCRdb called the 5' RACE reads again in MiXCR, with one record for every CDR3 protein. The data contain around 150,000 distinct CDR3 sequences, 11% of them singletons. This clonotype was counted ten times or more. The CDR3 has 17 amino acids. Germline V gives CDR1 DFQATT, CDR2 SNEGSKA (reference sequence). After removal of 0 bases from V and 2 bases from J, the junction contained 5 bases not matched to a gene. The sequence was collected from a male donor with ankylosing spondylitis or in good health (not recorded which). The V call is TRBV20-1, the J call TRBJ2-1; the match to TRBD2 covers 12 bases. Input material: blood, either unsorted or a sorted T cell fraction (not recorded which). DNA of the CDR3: TGCAGTGCTAGAGATCAGGCTAGCGGGGGGGCCTACAATGAGCAGTTCTTC. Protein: CSARDQASGGAYNEQFF.